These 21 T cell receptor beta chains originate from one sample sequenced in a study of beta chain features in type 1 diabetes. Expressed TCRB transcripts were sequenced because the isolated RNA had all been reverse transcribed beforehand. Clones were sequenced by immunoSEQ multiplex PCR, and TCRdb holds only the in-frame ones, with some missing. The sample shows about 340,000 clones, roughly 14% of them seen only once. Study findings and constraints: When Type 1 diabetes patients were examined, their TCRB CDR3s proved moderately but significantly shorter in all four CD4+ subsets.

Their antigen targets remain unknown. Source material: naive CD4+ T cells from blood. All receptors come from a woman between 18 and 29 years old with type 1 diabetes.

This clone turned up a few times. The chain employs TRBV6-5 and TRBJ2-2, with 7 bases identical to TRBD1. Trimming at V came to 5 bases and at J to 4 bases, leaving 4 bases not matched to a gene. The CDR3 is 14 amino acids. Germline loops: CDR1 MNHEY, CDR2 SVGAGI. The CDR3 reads CASSRQGSTGELFF. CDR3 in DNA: TGTGCCAGCAGTAGACAGGGTAGCACCGGGGAGCTGTTTTTT.

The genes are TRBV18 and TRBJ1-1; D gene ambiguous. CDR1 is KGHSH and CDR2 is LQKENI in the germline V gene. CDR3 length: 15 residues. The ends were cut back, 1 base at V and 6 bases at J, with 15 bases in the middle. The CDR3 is CASSPQAGIKSEAFF. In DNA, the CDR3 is TGTGCCAGCTCACCACAGGCAGGAATTAAATCTGAAGCTTTCTTT.

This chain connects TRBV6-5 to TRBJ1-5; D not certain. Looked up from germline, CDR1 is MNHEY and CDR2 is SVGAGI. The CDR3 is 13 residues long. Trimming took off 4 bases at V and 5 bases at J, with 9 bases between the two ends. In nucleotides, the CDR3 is TGTGCCAGCAGTTCCCTACTCGATCAGCCCCAGCATTTT. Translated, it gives CASSSLLDQPQHF.

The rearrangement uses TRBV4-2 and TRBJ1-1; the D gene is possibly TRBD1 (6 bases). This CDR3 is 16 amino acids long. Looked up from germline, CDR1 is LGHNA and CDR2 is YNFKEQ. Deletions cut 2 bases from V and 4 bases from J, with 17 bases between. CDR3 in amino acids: CASSQRGGAEGTEAFF. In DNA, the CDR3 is TGTGCCAGCAGCCAACGGGGGGGGGCTGAAGGCACTGAAGCTTTCTTT.

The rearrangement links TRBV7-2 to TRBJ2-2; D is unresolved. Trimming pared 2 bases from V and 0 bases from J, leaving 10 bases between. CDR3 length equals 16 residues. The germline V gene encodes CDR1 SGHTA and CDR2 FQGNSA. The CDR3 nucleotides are TGTGCCAGCAGCTTATGGGCCAGTACGAACACCGGGGAGCTGTTTTTT. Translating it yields CASSLWASTNTGELFF.

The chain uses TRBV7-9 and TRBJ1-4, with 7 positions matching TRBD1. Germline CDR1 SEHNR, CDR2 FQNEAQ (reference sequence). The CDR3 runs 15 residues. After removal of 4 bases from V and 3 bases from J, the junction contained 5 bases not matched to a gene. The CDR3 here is CASSSLGQSNEKLFF. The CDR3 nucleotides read TGTGCCAGCAGCTCCCTGGGACAGTCTAATGAAAAACTGTTTTTT.

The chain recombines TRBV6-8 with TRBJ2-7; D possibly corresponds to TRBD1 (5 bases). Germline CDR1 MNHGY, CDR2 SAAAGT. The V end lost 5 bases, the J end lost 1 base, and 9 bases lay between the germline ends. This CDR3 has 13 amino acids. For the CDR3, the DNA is TGTGCCAGCAGTGACGACAGTTCCTACGAGCAGTACTTC. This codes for CASSDDSSYEQYF.

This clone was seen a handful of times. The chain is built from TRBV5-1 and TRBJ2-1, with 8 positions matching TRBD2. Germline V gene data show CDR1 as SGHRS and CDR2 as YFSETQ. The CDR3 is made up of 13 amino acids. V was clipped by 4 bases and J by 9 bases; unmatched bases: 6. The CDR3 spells CASSPGTRAEQFF. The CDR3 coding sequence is TGCGCCAGCAGCCCGGGGACTAGAGCTGAGCAGTTCTTC. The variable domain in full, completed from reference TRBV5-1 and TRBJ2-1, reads KAGVTQTPRYLIKTRGQQVTLSCSPISGHRSVSWYQQTPGQGLQFLFEYFSETQRNKGNFPGRFSGRQFSNSRSEMNVSTLELGDSALYLCASSPGTRAEQFFGPGTRLTVL.

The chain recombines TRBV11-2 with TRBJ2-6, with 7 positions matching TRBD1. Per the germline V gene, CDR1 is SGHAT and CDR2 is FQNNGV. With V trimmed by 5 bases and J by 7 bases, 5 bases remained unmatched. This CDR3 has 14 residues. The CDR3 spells CASSLRQGANVLTF. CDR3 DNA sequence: TGTGCCAGCAGCCTTCGACAGGGAGCCAACGTCCTGACTTTC.

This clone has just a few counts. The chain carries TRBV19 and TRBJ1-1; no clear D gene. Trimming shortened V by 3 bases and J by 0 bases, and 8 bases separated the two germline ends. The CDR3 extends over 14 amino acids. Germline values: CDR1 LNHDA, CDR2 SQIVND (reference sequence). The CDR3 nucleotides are TGTGCCAGTAGTATCCCCTCAGTGAACACTGAAGCTTTCTTT. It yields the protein CASSIPSVNTEAFF.

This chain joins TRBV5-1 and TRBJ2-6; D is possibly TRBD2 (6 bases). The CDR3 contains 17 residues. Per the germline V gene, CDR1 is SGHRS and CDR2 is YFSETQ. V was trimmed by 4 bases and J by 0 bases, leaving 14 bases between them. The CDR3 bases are TGCGCCAGCAGCAGACAAGTTAGCGGCTCTGGGGCCAACGTCCTGACTTTC. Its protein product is CASSRQVSGSGANVLTF.

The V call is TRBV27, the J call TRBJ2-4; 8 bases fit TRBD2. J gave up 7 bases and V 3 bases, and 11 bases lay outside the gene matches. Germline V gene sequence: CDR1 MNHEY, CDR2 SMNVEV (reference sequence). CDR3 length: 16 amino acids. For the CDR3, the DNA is TGTGCCAGCAGTTTCTCCCTAGCGGGTTGGAGGAACATTCAGTACTTC. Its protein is CASSFSLAGWRNIQYF.

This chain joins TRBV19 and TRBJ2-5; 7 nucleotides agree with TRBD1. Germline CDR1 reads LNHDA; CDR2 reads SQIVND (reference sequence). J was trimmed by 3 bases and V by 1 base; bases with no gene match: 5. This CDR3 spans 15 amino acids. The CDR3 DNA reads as TGTGCCAGTAGTATAGGAGGCAGGGGGAAAGAGACCCAGTACTTC. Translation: CASSIGGRGKETQYF.

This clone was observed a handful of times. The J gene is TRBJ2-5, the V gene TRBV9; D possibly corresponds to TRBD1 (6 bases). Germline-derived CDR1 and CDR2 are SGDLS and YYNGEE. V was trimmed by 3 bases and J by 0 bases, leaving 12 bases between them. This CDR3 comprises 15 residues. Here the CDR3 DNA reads TGTGCCAGCAGCGCATCCCAGGGGAACCAAGAGACCCAGTACTTC. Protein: CASSASQGNQETQYF. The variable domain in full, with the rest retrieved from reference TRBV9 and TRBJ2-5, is DSGVTQTPKHLITATGQRVTLRCSPRSGDLSVYWYQQSLDQGLQFLIQYYNGEERAKGNILERFSAQQFPDLHSELNLSSLELGDSALYFCASSASQGNQETQYFGPGTRLLVL.

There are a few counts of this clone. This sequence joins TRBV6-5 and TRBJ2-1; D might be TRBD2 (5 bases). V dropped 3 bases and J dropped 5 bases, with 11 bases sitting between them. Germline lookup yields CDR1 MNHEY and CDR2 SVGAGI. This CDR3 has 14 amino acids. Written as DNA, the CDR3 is TGTGCCAGCAGTTATGGTAGCGAGGACAATGAGCAGTTCTTC. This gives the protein CASSYGSEDNEQFF.

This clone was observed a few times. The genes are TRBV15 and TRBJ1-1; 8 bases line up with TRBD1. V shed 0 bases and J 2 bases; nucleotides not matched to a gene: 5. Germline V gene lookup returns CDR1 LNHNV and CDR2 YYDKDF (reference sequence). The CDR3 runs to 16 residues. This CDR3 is CATSRDPGQGNTEAFF. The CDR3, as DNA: TGTGCCACCAGCAGAGACCCCGGACAGGGAAACACTGAAGCTTTCTTT.

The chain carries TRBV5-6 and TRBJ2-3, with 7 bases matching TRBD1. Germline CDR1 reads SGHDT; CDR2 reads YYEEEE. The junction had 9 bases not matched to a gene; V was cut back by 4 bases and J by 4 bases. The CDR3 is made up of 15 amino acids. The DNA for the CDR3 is TGTGCCAGCAGCACACAGGGGTTTGCCGCAGATACGCAGTATTTT. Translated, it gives CASSTQGFAADTQYF.

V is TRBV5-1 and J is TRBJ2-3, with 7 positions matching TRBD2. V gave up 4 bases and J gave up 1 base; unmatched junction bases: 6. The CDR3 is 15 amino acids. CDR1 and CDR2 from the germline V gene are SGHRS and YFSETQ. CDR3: CASSLGTTGTDTQYF. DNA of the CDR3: TGCGCCAGCAGCCTGGGGACTACCGGCACAGATACGCAGTATTTT.

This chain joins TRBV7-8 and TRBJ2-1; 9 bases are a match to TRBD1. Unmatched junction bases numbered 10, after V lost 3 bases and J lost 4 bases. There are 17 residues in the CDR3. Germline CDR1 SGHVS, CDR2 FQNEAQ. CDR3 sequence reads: CASSFRLGTGTYNEQFF. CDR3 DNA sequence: TGTGCCAGCAGCTTTAGATTAGGGACAGGGACTTACAATGAGCAGTTCTTC.

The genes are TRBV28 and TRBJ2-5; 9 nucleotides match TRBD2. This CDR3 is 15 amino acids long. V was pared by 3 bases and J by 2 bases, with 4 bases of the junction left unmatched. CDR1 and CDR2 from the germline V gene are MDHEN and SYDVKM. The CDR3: CASSFWTSEQETQYF. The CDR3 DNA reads TGTGCCAGCAGTTTTTGGACTAGCGAACAAGAGACCCAGTACTTC.

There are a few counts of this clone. CDR3 in DNA: TGTGCCAGTACAGGGTACAATGAGCAGTTCTTC. It is translated as CASTGYNEQFF. This chain links TRBV10-3 with TRBJ2-1; weak D call: TRBD1 (6 bases). Trimming pared 10 bases from V and 4 bases from J, leaving 8 bases between. CDR1 is ENHRY, CDR2 SYGVKD, per germline. CDR3 size: 11 residues.